This T cell receptor (beta chain) was identified in a study of blood T cell repertoires in COVID-19. About the study: COVID-19 samples, acute and convalescent, were from the United States, Italy and Spain.

In the original processing: Estimation of nucleated cell counts was performed using reference gene primer amplification. The table came from immunoSEQ multiplex PCR; TCRdb's copy has only in-frame clones and leaves some out. Clone size and the V and J calls come from that table; the DNA yielded D and trimming. The sample has about 230,000 clones; roughly 81% are singletons. Trimming left V 0 bases short and J 7 bases short, with 15 bases between. The germline V gene encodes CDR1 MGHDK and CDR2 SYGVNS. The CDR3 is made up of 15 amino acids. Seattle's cohort entered during active infection and was followed longitudinally.

Sequences were obtained from peripheral blood. V is TRBV25-1 and J is TRBJ1-2; no definite D call. The clonotype originates from a woman of 80 years or more with COVID-19, enrolled during active disease. This chain's CDR3 is CASSEYLEIVSGYTF. The CDR3 nucleotides read TGTGCCAGCAGTGAATATCTCGAGATTGTGTCTGGCTACACCTTC.